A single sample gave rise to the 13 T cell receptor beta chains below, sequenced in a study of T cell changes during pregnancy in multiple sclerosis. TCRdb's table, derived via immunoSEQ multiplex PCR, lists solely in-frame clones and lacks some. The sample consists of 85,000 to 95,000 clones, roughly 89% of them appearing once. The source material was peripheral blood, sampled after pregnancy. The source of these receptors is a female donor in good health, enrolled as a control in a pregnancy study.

For the CDR3, the DNA is TGCGCCAGCAGCCAAGATCTCCCGACAGGGAGGAGTGGCTACACCTTC. As protein: CASSQDLPTGRSGYTF. The chain has TRBV4-3 and TRBJ1-2; TRBD1 matches at 7 bases. The V segment lost 0 bases and the J segment 7 bases; nucleotides outside the gene matches: 11. There are 16 residues in the CDR3. In germline, CDR1 is LGHNA, CDR2 YSLEER.

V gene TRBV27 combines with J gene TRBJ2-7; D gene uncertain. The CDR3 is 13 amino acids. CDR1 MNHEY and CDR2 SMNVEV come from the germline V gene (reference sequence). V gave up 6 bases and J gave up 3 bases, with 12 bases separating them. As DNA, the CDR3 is TGTGCCAGCAGCCCCACATCCAACTACGAGCAGTACTTC. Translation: CASSPTSNYEQYF.

The chain's CDR3 is CASKNLPTTGRSGELFF. The CDR3, as DNA: TGTGCCAGCAAAAACTTGCCCACTACCGGCCGTTCCGGGGAGCTGTTTTTT. This sequence joins TRBV27 and TRBJ2-2; D is uncertain. CDR3 length: 17 amino acids. Trimming shortened V by 7 bases and J by 6 bases, and 24 bases separated the two germline ends. Germline V gene sequence: CDR1 MNHEY, CDR2 SMNVEV (reference sequence).

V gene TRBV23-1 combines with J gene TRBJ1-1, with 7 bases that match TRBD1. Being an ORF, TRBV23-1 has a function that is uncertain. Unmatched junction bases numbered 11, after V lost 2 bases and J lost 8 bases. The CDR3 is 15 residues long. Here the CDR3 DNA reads TGCGCCAGCAGTCAAACACACCGGGACAGAATAGAAGCTTTCTTT. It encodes CASSQTHRDRIEAFF.

This CDR3 reads CASSLYGTGLQETQYF. DNA for the CDR3: TGTGCCAGCAGTTTGTATGGGACAGGCCTCCAAGAGACCCAGTACTTC. The gene calls are TRBV28 and TRBJ2-5; 8 nucleotides agree with TRBD1. Trimming cost V 3 bases and J 1 base; bases outside gene matches: 7. Per germline, CDR1 MDHEN and CDR2 SYDVKM. This CDR3 has 16 amino acids.

DNA for the CDR3: TGCGCCAGCAGCCCGGGGACTAGCGGGGATTTGGGCACAGATACGCAGTATTTT. Translating it yields CASSPGTSGDLGTDTQYF. The chain couples TRBV4-3 to TRBJ2-3; 13 bases line up with TRBD2. The CDR3 consists of 18 residues. V was clipped by 4 bases and J by 1 base; unmatched bases: 8. The germline V gene encodes CDR1 LGHNA and CDR2 YSLEER.

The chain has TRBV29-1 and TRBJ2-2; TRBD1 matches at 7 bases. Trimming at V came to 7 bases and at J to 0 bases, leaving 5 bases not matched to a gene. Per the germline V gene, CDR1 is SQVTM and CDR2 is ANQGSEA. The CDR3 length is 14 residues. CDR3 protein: CSAGGQANTGELFF. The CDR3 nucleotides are TGCAGCGCTGGAGGACAGGCGAACACCGGGGAGCTGTTTTTT.

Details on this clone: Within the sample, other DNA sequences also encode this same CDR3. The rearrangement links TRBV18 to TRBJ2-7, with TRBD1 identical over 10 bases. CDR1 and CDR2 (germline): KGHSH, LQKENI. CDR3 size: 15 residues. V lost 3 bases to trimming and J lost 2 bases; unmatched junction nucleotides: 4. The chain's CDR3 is CASSPGTGVPYEQYF. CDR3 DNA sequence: TGTGCCAGCTCACCCGGGACAGGGGTCCCCTACGAGCAGTACTTC.

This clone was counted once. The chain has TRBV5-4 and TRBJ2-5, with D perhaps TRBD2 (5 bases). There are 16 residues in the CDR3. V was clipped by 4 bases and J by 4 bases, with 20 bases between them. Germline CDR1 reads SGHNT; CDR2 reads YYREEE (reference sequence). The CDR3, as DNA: TGTGCCAGCAGCCCCCAGCGGTCCCTAGCCGGAGAGACCCAGTACTTC. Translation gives CASSPQRSLAGETQYF.

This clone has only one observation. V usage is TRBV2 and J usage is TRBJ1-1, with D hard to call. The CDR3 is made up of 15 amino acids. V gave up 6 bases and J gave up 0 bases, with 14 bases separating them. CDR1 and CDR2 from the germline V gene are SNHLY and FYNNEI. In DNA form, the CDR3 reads TGTGCCAGCAGGCCGGACCGGGAAGTGAACACTGAAGCTTTCTTT. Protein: CASRPDREVNTEAFF.

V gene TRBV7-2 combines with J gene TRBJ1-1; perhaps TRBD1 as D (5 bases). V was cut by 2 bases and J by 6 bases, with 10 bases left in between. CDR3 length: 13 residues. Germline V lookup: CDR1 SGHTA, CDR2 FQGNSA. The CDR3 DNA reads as TGTGCCAGCAGCTTATTCGGGGGGGCTGAAGCTTTCTTT. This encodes CASSLFGGAEAFF.

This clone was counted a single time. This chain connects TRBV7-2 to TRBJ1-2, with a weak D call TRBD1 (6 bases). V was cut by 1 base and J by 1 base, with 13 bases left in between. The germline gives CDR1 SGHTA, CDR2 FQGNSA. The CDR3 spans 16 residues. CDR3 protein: CASSLEPGGINYGYTF. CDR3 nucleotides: TGTGCCAGCAGCTTAGAACCTGGGGGCATTAACTATGGCTACACCTTC.

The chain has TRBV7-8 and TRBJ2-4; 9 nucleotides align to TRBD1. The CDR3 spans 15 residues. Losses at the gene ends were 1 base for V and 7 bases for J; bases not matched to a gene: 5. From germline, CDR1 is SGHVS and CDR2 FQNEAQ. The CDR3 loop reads CASSLEDRGGNIQYF. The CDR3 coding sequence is TGTGCCAGCAGCTTAGAGGACAGGGGCGGGAACATTCAGTACTTC.